This T cell receptor (beta chain) was captured by sequencing in a study of blood T cell repertoires in COVID-19. CDR1 MDHEN and CDR2 SYDVKM come from the germline V gene. Trimming took off 8 bases at V and 2 bases at J, with 11 bases between the two ends. This CDR3 contains 13 residues. Using immunoSEQ multiplex PCR, the repertoire was profiled, and TCRdb retains in-frame clones only, with some absent. The sample holds over 250,000 clones, approximately 92% seen once. The source of this sequence is a woman in her twenties or thirties who had recovered from COVID-19. The source material was PBMCs or T cells enriched from blood (not recorded which). V gene TRBV28 combines with J gene TRBJ2-3; maybe TRBD1 (5 bases). CDR3 nucleotide sequence: TGTGCCAGCGAAGCAGGGATCACAGATACGCAGTATTTT. Translated, it gives CASEAGITDTQYF. The full variable domain, rest sourced from reference TRBV28 and TRBJ2-3, is DVKVTQSSRYLVKRTGEKVFLECVQDMDHENMFWYRQDPGLGLRLIYFSYDVKMKEKGDIPEGYSVSREKKERFSLILESASTNQTSMYLCASEAGITDTQYFGPGTRLTVL.